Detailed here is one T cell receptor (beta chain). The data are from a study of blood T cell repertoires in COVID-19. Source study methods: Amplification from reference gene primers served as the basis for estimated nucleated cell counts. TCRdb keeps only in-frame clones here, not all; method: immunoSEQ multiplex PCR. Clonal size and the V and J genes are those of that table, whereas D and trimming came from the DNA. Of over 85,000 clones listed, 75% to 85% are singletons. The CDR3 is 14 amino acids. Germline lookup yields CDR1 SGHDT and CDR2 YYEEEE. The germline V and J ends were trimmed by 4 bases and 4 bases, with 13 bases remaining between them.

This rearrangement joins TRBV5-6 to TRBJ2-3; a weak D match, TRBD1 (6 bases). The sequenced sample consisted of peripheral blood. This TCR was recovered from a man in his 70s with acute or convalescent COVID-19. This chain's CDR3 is CASSRRGGADTQYF. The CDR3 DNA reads TGTGCCAGCAGCAGACGAGGGGGAGCAGATACGCAGTATTTT.